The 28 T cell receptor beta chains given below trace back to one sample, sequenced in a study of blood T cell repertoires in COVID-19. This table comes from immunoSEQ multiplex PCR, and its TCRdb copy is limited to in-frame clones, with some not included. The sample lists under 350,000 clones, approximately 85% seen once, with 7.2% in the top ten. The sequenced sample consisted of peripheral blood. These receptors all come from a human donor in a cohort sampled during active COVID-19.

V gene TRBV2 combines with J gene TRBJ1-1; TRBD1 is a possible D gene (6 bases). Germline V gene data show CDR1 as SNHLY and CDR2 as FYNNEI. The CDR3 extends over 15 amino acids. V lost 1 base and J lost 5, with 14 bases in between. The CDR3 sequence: CASSEDGGAATEAFF. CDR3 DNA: TGTGCCAGCAGTGAAGACGGGGGGGCGGCAACTGAAGCTTTCTTT.

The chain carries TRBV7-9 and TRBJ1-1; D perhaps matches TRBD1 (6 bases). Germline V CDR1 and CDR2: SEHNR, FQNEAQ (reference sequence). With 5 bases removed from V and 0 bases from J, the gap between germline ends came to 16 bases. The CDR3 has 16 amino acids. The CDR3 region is CASSLDPRGMNTEAFF. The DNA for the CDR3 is TGTGCCAGCAGCCTGGACCCCAGGGGTATGAACACTGAAGCTTTCTTT.

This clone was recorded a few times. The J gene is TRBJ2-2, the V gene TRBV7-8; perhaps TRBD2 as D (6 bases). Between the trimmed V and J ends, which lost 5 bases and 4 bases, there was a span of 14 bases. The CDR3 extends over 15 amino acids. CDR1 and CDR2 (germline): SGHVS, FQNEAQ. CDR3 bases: TGTGCCAGCAGCGCCCTGACTAGTTCCACCGGGGAGCTGTTTTTT. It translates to CASSALTSSTGELFF.

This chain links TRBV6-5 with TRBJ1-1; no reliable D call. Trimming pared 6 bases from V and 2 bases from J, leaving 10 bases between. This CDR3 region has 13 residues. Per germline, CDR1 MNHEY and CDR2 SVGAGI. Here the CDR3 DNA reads TGTGCCAGCAGCGGGGAAGGAAACACTGAAGCTTTCTTT. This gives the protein CASSGEGNTEAFF.

This CDR3 reads CASSFRVREKLFF. The CDR3 DNA reads as TGTGCCAGCAGTTTCCGGGTCCGGGAAAAACTGTTTTTT. The chain has TRBV12-3 or TRBV12-4 and TRBJ1-4, with D unclear. The ends were cut back, 3 bases at V and 8 bases at J, with 10 bases in the middle. CDR3 length: 13 residues.

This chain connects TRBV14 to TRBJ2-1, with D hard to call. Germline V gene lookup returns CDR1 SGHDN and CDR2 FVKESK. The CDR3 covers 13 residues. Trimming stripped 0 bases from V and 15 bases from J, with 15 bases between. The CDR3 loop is CASSQDMYPPGFF. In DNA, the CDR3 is TGTGCCAGCAGCCAAGACATGTATCCCCCAGGGTTCTTC.

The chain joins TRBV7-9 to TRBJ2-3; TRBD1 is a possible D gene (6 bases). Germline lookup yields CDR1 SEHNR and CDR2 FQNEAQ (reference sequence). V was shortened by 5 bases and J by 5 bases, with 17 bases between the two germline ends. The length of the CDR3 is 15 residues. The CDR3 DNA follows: TGTGCCAGCAGCCTGGGCGGGTCAGGGGTAGATACGCAGTATTTT. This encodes CASSLGGSGVDTQYF.

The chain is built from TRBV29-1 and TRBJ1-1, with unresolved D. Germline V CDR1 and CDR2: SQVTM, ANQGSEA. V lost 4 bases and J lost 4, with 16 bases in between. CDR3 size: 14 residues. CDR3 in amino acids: CSVAEPGGGTEAFF. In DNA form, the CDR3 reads TGCAGCGTTGCAGAACCGGGCGGAGGCACTGAAGCTTTCTTT.

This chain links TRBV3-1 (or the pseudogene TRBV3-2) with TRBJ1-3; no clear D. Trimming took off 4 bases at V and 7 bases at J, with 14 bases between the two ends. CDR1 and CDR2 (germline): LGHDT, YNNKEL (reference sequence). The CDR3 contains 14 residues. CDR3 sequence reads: CASSPRLELNTIYF. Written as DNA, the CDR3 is TGTGCCAGCAGCCCCCGACTGGAATTGAACACCATATATTTT.

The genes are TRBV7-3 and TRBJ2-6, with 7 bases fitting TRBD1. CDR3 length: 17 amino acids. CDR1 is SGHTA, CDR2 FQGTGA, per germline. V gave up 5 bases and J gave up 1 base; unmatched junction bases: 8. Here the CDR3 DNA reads TGTGCCAGCAGCCGAAGCCCCAGGGGGTCTGGGGCCAACGTCCTGACTTTC. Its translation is CASSRSPRGSGANVLTF.

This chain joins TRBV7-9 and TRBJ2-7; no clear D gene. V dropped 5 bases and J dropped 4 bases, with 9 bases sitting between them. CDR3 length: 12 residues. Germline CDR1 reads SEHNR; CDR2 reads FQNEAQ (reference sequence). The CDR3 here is CASSITYYEQYF. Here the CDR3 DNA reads TGTGCCAGCAGCATAACATATTACGAGCAGTACTTC.

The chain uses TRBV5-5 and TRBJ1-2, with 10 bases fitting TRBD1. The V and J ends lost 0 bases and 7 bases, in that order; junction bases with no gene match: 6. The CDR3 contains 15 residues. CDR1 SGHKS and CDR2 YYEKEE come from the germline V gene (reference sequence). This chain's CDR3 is CASSLVSTGGLGYTF. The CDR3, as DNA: TGTGCCAGCAGCTTGGTCTCGACAGGGGGCCTTGGCTACACCTTC.

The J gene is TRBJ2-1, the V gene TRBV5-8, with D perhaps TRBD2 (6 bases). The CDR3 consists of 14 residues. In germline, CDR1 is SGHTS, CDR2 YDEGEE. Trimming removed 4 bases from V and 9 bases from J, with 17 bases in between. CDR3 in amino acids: CASSTRRGGLEQFF. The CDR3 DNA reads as TGTGCCAGCAGCACCCGGCGGGGAGGACTTGAGCAGTTCTTC.

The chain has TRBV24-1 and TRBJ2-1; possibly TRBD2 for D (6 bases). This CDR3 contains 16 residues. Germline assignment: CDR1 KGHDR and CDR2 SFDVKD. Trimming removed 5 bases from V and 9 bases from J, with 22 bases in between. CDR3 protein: CATSAVGTQGLGEQFF. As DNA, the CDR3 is TGTGCCACCAGTGCGGTGGGGACGCAGGGACTGGGTGAGCAGTTCTTC.

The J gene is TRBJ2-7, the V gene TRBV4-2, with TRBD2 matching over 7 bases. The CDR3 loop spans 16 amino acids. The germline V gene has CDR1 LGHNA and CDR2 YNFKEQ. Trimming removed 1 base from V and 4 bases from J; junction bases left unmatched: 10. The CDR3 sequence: CASSQVAGDSMYEQYF. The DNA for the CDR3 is TGTGCCAGCAGCCAAGTTGCGGGGGACTCAATGTACGAGCAGTACTTC.

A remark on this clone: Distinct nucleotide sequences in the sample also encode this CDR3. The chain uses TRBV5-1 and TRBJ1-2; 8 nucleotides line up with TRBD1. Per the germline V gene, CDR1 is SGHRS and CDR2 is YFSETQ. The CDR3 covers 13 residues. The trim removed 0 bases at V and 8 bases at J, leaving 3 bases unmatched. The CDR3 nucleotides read TGCGCCAGCAGCTTGGGACAGGGGAGGGGCTACACCTTC. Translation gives CASSLGQGRGYTF.

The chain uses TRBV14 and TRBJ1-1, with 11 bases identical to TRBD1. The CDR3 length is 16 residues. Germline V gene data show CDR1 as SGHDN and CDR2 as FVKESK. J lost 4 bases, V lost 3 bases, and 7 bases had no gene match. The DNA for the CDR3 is TGTGCCAGCAGCCAGATCCGGGACAGGGGGGGCACTGAAGCTTTCTTT. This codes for CASSQIRDRGGTEAFF.

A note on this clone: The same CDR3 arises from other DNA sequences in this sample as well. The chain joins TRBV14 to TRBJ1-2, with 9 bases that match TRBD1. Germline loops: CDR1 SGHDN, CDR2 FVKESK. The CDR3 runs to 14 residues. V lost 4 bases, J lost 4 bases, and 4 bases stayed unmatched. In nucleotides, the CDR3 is TGTGCCAGCAGCCCTCGGGACAGGGTCTATGGCTACACCTTC. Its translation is CASSPRDRVYGYTF. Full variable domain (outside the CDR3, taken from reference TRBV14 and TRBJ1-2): EAGVTQFPSHSVIEKGQTVTLRCDPISGHDNLYWYRRVMGKEIKFLLHFVKESKQDESGMPNNRFLAERTGGTYSTLKVQPAELEDSGVYFCASSPRDRVYGYTFGSGTRLTVV.

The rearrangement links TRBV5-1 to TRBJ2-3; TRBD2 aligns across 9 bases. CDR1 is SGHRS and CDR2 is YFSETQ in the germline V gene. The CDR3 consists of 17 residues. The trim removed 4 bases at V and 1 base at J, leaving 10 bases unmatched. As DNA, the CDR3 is TGCGCCAGCAGCACCGTTCATAGGACTAGCGGCACAGATACGCAGTATTTT. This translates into CASSTVHRTSGTDTQYF. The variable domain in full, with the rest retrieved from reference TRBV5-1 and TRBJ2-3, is KAGVTQTPRYLIKTRGQQVTLSCSPISGHRSVSWYQQTPGQGLQFLFEYFSETQRNKGNFPGRFSGRQFSNSRSEMNVSTLELGDSALYLCASSTVHRTSGTDTQYFGPGTRLTVL.

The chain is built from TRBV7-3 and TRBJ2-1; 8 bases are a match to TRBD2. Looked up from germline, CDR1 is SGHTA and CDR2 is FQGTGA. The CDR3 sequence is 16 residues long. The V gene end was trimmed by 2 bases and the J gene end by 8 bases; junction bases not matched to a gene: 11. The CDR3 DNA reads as TGTGCCAGCAGCTTATCCCCCGGGACTAGAGGCGATGAGCAGTTCTTC. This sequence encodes CASSLSPGTRGDEQFF.

The DNA of the CDR3 is TGTGCTAGTGGCAATGACAGGGGAAAAGCTTTCTTT. Encoded protein: CASGNDRGKAFF. The chain has TRBV12-5 and TRBJ1-1; TRBD1 matches at 8 bases. Germline CDR1 is LGHNT and CDR2 is FRNRAP. V trimming: 6 bases; J trimming: 9 bases; junction bases outside the gene matches: 6. The CDR3 loop spans 12 amino acids. The full variable domain, completed using reference TRBV12-5 and TRBJ1-1, is DARVTQTPRHKVTEMGQEVTMRCQPILGHNTVFWYRQTMMQGLELLAYFRNRAPLDDSGMPKDRFSAEMPDATLATLKIQPSEPRDSAVYFCASGNDRGKAFFGQGTRLTVV.

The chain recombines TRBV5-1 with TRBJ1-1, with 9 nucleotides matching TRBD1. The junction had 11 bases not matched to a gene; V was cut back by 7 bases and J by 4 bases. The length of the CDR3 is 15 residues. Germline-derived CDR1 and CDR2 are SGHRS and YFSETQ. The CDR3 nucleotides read TGCGCCAGCGCAAAGTCCGGGACAGGGTCCACTGAAGCTTTCTTT. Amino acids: CASAKSGTGSTEAFF.

The CDR3 bases are TGCGCCAGCAGCTTGGTTGACAGGGTCCCCTACGAGCAGTACTTC. Translation gives CASSLVDRVPYEQYF. The V gene is TRBV5-1, the J gene TRBJ2-7; TRBD1 agrees at 7 bases. CDR3 size: 15 residues. Germline values: CDR1 SGHRS, CDR2 YFSETQ. The V gene end was trimmed by 0 bases and the J gene end by 2 bases; junction bases not matched to a gene: 5.

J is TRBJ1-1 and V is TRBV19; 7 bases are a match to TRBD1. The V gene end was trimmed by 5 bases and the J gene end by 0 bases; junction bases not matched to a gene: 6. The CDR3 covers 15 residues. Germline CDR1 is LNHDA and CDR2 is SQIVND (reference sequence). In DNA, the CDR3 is TGTGCCAGTAGTTCAGGGACAGTAATGAACACTGAAGCTTTCTTT. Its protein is CASSSGTVMNTEAFF.

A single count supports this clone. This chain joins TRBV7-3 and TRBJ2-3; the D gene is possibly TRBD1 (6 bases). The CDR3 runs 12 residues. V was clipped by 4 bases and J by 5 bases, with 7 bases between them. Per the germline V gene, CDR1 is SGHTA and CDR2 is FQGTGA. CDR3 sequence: CASSSGVDTQYF. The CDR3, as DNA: TGTGCCAGCAGCTCAGGGGTAGATACGCAGTATTTT.

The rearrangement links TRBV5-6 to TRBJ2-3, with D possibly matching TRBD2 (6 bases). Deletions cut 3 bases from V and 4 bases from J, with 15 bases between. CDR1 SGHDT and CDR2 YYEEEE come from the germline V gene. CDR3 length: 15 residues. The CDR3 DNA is TGTGCCAGCAGCTGGGAGTTGCGGGGACCAGATACGCAGTATTTT. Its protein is CASSWELRGPDTQYF.

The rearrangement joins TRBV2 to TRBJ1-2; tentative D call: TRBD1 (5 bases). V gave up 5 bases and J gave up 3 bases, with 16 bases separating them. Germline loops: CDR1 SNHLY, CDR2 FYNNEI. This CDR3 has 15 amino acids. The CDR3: CASSHQGGKDYGYTF. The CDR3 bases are TGTGCCAGCAGTCATCAGGGCGGTAAGGACTATGGCTACACCTTC. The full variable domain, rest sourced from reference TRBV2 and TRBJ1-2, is EPEVTQTPSHQVTQMGQEVILRCVPISNHLYFYWYRQILGQKVEFLVSFYNNEISEKSEIFDDQFSVERPDGSNFTLKIRSTKLEDSAMYFCASSHQGGKDYGYTFGSGTRLTVV.

CDR3 DNA: TGTGCCAGCAGCCCCGGGGAATATGGGCAGTATTTT. Amino acid sequence: CASSPGEYGQYF. The chain joins TRBV9 to TRBJ2-3; TRBD2 is a possible D gene (5 bases). Trimming stripped 4 bases from V and 11 bases from J, with 14 bases between. CDR1 is SGDLS and CDR2 is YYNGEE in the germline V gene. The CDR3 has 12 amino acids.